A selection of T cell receptor beta chains follows, all from one sample in a study of blood T cell repertoires in COVID-19. Produced via immunoSEQ multiplex PCR; TCRdb's table is partial and in-frame only. This sample carries more than 350,000 clones, approximately 90% of them seen once, and the ten largest clones take roughly 1.4%. Sequenced input: PBMCs or T cells enriched from blood (not recorded which). Every receptor here comes from a woman between 18 and 29 years old who had been exposed to COVID-19. Each CDR3 is given with its conserved first and last residue. Each record gives: D gene, V gene, J gene, clone size, CDR3 protein, CDR3 DNA. The D gene is left open where the match is weak. Clone size appears in some rows only: once, few, many, or a class for an expanded clone.

-	TRBV28	TRBJ2-7	once	CASSFFQVGAEQYF	TGTGCCAGCAGTTTTTTTCAGGTTGGGGCCGAGCAGTACTTC
TRBD2	TRBV3-1/TRBV3-2	TRBJ2-7	-	CASSQGPSGRFLTYEQYF	TGTGCCAGCAGCCAAGGTCCTAGCGGGAGGTTTCTGACCTACGAGCAGTACTTC
-	TRBV6-5	TRBJ1-2	-	CASSLVGGTNYGYTF	TGTGCCAGCAGCCTCGTGGGGGGGACTAACTATGGCTACACCTTC
TRBD1	TRBV18	TRBJ2-5	-	CASSPTGVETQYF	TGTGCCAGCTCGCCAACAGGGGTCGAGACCCAGTACTTC
TRBD2	TRBV27	TRBJ2-7	-	CASSLLRLADPYEQYF	TGTGCCAGCAGTTTATTAAGACTAGCGGATCCCTACGAGCAGTACTTC
-	TRBV2	TRBJ1-1	-	CASISGEDTEAFF	TGTGCCAGCATTTCAGGGGAAGATACTGAAGCTTTCTTT
TRBD1	TRBV30	TRBJ1-4	-	CAWRGTEWEKLFF	TGTGCCTGGAGGGGGACAGAGTGGGAAAAACTGTTTTTT
TRBD2	TRBV10-3	TRBJ2-5	once	CAISEELAGTRGERKETQYF	TGTGCCATCAGTGAGGAACTAGCGGGAACCAGAGGAGAGCGAAAAGAGACCCAGTACTTC
-	TRBV28	TRBJ1-5	once	CASSVLNQPQHF	TGTGCCAGCAGTGTACTAAATCAGCCCCAGCATTTT
-	TRBV4-1	TRBJ1-1	-	CASSGSNTEAFF	TGCGCCAGCAGCGGGAGTAACACTGAAGCTTTCTTT
TRBD1	TRBV19	TRBJ2-5	once	CASSIGGQGRETQYF	TGTGCCAGTAGTATAGGGGGACAGGGGAGAGAGACCCAGTACTTC
-	TRBV4-1	TRBJ1-2	-	CASSQDTNYGYTF	TGCGCCAGCAGCCAAGATACTAACTATGGCTACACCTTC
TRBD1	TRBV18	TRBJ2-7	-	CASSLDRASYEQYF	TGTGCCAGCTCTCTCGACAGGGCATCCTACGAGCAGTACTTC
TRBD1	TRBV29-1	TRBJ1-1	-	CSVNTGTGGLNTEAFF	TGCAGCGTTAATACCGGGACAGGGGGTTTGAACACTGAAGCTTTCTTT
-	TRBV18	TRBJ1-2	once	CASSNRAYGYTF	TGTGCCAGCTCAAACAGAGCCTATGGCTACACCTTC
TRBD2	TRBV29-1	TRBJ2-7	-	CSVGGLSGLSSYEQYF	TGCAGCGTTGGAGGGCTTAGCGGGCTAAGCTCCTACGAGCAGTACTTC
-	TRBV28	TRBJ1-1	-	CASRPRGILNTEAFF	TGTGCCAGCAGACCTAGAGGAATCCTGAACACTGAAGCTTTCTTT
-	TRBV7-2	TRBJ2-2	once	CASSFQGSNTGELFF	TGTGCCAGCAGCTTCCAGGGATCGAACACCGGGGAGCTGTTTTTT
TRBD2	TRBV5-1	TRBJ2-3	-	CASSLAPAGGPSDTQYF	TGCGCCAGCAGCTTGGCCCCAGCGGGGGGCCCCTCCGATACGCAGTATTTT
TRBD2	TRBV11-2	TRBJ2-2	-	CASSLGGGVPGELFF	TGTGCCAGCAGCTTAGGCGGGGGGGTGCCCGGGGAGCTGTTTTTT
-	TRBV29-1	TRBJ2-7	few	CSVEDGGPASYF	TGCAGCGTTGAAGATGGCGGTCCTGCCTCTTACTTC
TRBD1	TRBV7-7	TRBJ2-1	-	CASSSGTGEYNEQFF	TGTGCTAGCAGCTCCGGGACAGGGGAGTACAATGAGCAGTTCTTC
TRBD1	TRBV27	TRBJ2-7	-	CASSRQGAKYEQYF	TGTGCCAGCAGTCGACAGGGGGCGAAATACGAGCAGTACTTC
-	TRBV7-6	TRBJ1-3	-	CASSLALRPGNTIYF	TGTGCCAGCAGCTTAGCGCTCAGGCCAGGAAACACCATATATTTT
TRBD1	TRBV4-3	TRBJ1-2	-	CASSQDEGQGYTF	TGCGCCAGCAGCCAAGATGAGGGACAGGGCTACACCTTC